This paragraph covers one TCR beta chain sequence. Its antigen is currently unknown. The data were taken from a study of siplizumab effects on memory and regulatory T cells. Study outcomes and limitations: Naive T cells apparently outstripped memory cells in diversity and seemed major alloresponse contributors. Siplizumab cultures yielded proliferating Tregs whose suppressive function was not confirmed. Siplizumab produced a significant drop in alloreactive sequences attributable to unstimulated CD4+ memory cells.

Assays examined about 9.1 x 10^4 TCR templates per sample. TCRdb's copy holds only in-frame clones and misses some; the assay was immunoSEQ multiplex PCR. This sample carries 87,000 or so clones, 94% of them seen once, and the ten largest clones take approximately 0.3%. The CDR3 is made up of 17 amino acids. Per the germline V gene, CDR1 is LNHDA and CDR2 is SQIVND (reference sequence). V shed 4 bases and J shed 7 bases, with 23 bases lying between them. The sequencing sample was made of non-Treg CD4+ T cells sorted from blood. This chain links TRBV19 with TRBJ2-1; TRBD2 is a possible D gene (6 bases). The receptor's source is a human donor in good health. CDR3 coding DNA: TGTGCCAGTAGTAACCGACCCGGGAGCTTGAAGTGGAATGAGCAGTTCTTC. Protein sequence: CASSNRPGSLKWNEQFF. The full variable domain, rest sourced from reference TRBV19 and TRBJ2-1, is DGGITQSPKYLFRKEGQNVTLSCEQNLNHDAMYWYRQDPGQGLRLIYYSQIVNDFQKGDIAEGYSVSREKKESFPLTVTSAQKNPTAFYLCASSNRPGSLKWNEQFFGPGTRLTVL.